Listed here is a single TCR beta chain. Its antigen remains unknown. A single record per CDR3 protein comes from TCRdb applying MiXCR to the reads. The profile shows about 830,000 distinct CDR3 sequences, over 25% of them singletons. These data belong to a study of T cell repertoires in cytomegalovirus infection. Study at large: HLA-B-restricted CMV epitopes that are well studied were used alongside recently identified HLA-C-restricted ones. A matching HLA type, together with CMV infection, was signaled by public TCR beta signatures.

Broader study findings: Cumulative frequency (of public TCR beta family members) identified carriers of CMV plus the relevant HLA. The ex vivo response showed dominance by HLA-C-restricted CMV-specific TCR beta clonotypes.

The source is a human donor in good health (CMV status not recorded). Some clones in this sample may be carry-over from other donors' samples. Sequenced here: cultured CD8+ T cells from PBMCs, sampled from culture after CMV antigen stimulation.

The CDR3, as DNA: TGCAGTGCTAGAGCTAGCGGGGGGGCCTCTAGCACAGATACGCAGTATTTT. This sequence encodes CSARASGGASSTDTQYF. The genes are TRBV20-1 and TRBJ2-3, with TRBD2 matching 12 bases. J was trimmed by 0 bases and V by 1 base; bases with no gene match: 5. CDR1 DFQATT and CDR2 SNEGSKA come from the germline V gene (reference sequence). The CDR3 is 17 amino acids.